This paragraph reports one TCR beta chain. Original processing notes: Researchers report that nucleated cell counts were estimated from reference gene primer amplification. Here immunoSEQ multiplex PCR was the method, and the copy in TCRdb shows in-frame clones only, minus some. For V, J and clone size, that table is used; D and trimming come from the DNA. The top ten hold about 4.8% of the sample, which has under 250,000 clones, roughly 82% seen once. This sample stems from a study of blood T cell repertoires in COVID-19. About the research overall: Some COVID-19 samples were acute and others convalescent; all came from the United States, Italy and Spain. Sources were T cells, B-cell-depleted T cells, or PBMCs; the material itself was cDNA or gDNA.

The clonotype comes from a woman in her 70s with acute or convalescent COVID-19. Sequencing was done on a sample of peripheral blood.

CDR3 region: CASRAVGQGTGELFF. As DNA, the CDR3 is TGTGCCAGTCGTGCGGTTGGGCAGGGAACCGGGGAGCTGTTTTTT. The chain joins TRBV19 to TRBJ2-2; D might be TRBD1 (5 bases). The CDR3 spans 15 residues. The V gene's germline CDR1 is LNHDA and CDR2 SQIVND (reference sequence). Trimming pared 8 bases from V and 5 bases from J, leaving 18 bases between.